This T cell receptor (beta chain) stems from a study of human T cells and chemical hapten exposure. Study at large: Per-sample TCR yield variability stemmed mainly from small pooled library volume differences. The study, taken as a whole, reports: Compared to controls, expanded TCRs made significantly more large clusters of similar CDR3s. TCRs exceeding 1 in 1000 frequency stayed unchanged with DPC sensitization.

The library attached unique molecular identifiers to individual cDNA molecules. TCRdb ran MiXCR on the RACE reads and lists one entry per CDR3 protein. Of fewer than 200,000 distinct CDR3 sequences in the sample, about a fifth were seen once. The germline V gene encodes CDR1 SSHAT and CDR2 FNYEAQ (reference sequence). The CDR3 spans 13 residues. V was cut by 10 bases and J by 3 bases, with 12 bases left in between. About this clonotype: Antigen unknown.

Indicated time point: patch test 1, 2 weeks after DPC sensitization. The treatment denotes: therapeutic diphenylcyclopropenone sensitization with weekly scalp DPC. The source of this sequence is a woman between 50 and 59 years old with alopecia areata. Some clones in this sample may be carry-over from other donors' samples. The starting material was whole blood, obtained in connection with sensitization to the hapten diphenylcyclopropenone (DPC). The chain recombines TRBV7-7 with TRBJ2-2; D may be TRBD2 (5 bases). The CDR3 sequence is CATRTGYTGELFF. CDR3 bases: TGTGCCACTCGGACGGGGTACACCGGGGAGCTGTTTTTT.